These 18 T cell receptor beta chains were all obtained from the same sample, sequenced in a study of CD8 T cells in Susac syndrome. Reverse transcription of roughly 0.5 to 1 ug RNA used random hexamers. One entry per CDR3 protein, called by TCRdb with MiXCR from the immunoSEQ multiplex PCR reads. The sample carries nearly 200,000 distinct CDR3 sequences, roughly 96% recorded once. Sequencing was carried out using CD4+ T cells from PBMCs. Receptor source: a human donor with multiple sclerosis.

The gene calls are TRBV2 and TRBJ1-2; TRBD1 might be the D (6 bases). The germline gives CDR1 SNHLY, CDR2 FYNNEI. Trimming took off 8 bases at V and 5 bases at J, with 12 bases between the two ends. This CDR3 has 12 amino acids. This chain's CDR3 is CASQDRRYGYTF. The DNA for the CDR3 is TGTGCCAGCCAAGACAGGCGTTATGGCTACACCTTC.

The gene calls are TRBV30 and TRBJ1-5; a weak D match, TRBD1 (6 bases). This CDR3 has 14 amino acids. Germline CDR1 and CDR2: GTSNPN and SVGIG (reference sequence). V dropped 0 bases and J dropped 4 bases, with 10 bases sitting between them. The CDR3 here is CAWSVGGTNQPQHF. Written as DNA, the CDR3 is TGTGCCTGGAGTGTTGGGGGGACAAATCAGCCCCAGCATTTT.

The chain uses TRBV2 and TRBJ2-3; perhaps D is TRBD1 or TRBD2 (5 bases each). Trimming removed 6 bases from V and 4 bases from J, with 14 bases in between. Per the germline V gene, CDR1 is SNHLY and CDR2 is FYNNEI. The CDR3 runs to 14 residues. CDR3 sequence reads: CASRSGTGADTQYF. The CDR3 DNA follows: TGTGCCAGCAGGAGCGGCACAGGCGCAGATACGCAGTATTTT.

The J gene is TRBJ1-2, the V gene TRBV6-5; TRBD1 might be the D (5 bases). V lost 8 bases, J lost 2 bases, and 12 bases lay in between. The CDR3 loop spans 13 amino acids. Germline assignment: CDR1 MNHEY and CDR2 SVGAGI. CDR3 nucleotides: TGTGCCAGCTCCCCGGGGCAAAACTATGGCTACACCTTC. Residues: CASSPGQNYGYTF.

CDR3 sequence reads: CSAPNRVSYGYTF. Written as DNA, the CDR3 is TGCAGTGCTCCGAACAGGGTATCGTATGGCTACACCTTC. The chain uses TRBV20-1 and TRBJ1-2, with D possibly being TRBD1 (6 bases). This CDR3 spans 13 amino acids. V was pared by 5 bases and J by 5 bases, with 15 bases between. Germline V lookup: CDR1 DFQATT, CDR2 SNEGSKA (reference sequence).

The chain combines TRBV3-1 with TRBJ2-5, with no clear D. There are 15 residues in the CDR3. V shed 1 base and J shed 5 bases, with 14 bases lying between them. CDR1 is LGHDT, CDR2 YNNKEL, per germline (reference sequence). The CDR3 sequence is CASSQGGPSYETQYF. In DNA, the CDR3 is TGTGCCAGCAGCCAAGGAGGTCCTAGTTACGAGACCCAGTACTTC.

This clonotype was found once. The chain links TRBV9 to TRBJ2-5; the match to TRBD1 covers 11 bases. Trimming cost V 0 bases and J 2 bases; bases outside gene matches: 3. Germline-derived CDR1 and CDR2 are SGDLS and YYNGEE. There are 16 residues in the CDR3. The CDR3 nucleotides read TGTGCCAGCAGCGTAGGTGGACAGGGGGCACAAGAGACCCAGTACTTC. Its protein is CASSVGGQGAQETQYF.

The CDR3 region has the DNA TGTGCCAGCAGTGAATCCCCTTACTACGAGCAGTACTTC. It encodes CASSESPYYEQYF. The V and J genes are TRBV25-1 and TRBJ2-7; D is unclear. This CDR3 has 13 residues. Trimming shortened V by 1 base and J by 3 bases, and 7 bases separated the two germline ends. The V gene's germline CDR1 is MGHDK and CDR2 SYGVNS.

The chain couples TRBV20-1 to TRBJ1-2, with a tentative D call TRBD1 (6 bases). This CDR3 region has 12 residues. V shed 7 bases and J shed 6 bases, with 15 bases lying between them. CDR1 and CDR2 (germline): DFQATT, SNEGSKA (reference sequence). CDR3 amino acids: CSVSRRGHGYTF. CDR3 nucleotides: TGCAGTGTGAGCCGCAGGGGCCATGGCTACACCTTC.

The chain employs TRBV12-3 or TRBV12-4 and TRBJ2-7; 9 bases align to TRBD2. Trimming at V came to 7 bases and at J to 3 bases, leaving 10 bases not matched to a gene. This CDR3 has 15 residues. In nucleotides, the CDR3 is TGTGCCAGCACCCTGGGACTAGCTCGGGGCTACGAGCAGTACTTC. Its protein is CASTLGLARGYEQYF.

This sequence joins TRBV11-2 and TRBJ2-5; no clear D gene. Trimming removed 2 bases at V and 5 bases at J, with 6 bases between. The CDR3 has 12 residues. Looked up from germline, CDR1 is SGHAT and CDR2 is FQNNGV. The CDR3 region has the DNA TGTGCCAGCAGCTTATCGGCGGAGACCCAGTACTTC. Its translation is CASSLSAETQYF.

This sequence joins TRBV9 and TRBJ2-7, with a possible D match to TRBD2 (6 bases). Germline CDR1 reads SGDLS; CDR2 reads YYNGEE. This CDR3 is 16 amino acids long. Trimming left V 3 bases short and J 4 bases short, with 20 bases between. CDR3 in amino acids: CASSADRLVQDYEQYF. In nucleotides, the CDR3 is TGTGCCAGCAGCGCCGACCGACTAGTTCAGGATTACGAGCAGTACTTC.

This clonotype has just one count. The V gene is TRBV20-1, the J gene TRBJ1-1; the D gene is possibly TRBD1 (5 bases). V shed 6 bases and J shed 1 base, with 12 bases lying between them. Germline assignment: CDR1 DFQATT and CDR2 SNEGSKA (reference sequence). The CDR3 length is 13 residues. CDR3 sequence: CSAAGTANTEAFF. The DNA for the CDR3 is TGCAGTGCAGCCGGGACGGCGAACACTGAAGCTTTCTTT.

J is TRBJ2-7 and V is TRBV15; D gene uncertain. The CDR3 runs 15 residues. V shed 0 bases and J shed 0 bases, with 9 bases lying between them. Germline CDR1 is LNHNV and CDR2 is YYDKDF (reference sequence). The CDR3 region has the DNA TGTGCCACCAGCAGAGATCACCCGTTCTCCTACGAGCAGTACTTC. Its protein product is CATSRDHPFSYEQYF.

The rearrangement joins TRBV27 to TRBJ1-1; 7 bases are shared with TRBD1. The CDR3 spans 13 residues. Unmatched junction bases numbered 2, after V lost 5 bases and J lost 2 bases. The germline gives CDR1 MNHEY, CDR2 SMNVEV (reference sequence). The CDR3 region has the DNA TGTGCCAGCAGTCAGGGGGATAACACTGAAGCTTTCTTT. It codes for CASSQGDNTEAFF.

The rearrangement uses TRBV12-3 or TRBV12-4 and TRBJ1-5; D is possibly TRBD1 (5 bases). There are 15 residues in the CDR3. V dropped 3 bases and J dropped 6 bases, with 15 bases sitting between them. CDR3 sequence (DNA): TGTGCCAGCAGTTTGGGCCTGCCAGGGACTCAGCCCCAGCATTTT. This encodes CASSLGLPGTQPQHF.

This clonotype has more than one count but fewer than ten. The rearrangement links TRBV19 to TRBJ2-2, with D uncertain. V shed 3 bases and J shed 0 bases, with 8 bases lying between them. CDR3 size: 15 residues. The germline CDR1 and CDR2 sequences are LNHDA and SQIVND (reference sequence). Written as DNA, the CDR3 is TGTGCCAGTAGTATTTCGGCGGCGAACACCGGGGAGCTGTTTTTT. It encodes CASSISAANTGELFF.

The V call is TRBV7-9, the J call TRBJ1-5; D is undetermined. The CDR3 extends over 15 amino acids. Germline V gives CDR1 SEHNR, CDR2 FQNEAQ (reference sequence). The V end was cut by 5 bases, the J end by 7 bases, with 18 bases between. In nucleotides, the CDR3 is TGTGCCAGCAGCCCCGGCGGGGTATCCGGGCAGCCCCAGCATTTT. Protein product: CASSPGGVSGQPQHF.